What follows are 5 T cell receptor beta chains derived from one specimen sequenced in a study of identical twins. TCRdb called the 5' RACE reads again in MiXCR, with one record for every CDR3 protein. The data show over 600,000 distinct CDR3 sequences, approximately 22% seen once. These data were likewise used in another study, on T cells expressing NK-cell markers.

The source material was PBMCs. The source of these receptors is a woman under 30 in good health.

V and J are TRBV6-2 or TRBV6-3 and TRBJ2-1; TRBD2 is a possible D gene (5 bases). Trimming cost V 1 base and J 8 bases, with 12 bases left between them. Germline V gives CDR1 MNHEY, CDR2 SVGEGT. This CDR3 is built from 14 residues. Here the CDR3 reads CASSYWTSADEQFF. The CDR3 nucleotides are TGTGCCAGCAGTTACTGGACTTCGGCGGATGAGCAGTTCTTC.

The genes are TRBV12-3 or TRBV12-4 and TRBJ2-7; TRBD1 or TRBD2 may be the D gene (5 bases each). V lost 5 bases and J lost 5, with 19 bases in between. The CDR3 has 15 residues. The CDR3 spells CASSRGVVDSDEQYF. The CDR3 coding sequence is TGTGCCAGCAGTCGAGGGGTAGTTGACAGTGACGAGCAGTACTTC.

V gene TRBV19 combines with J gene TRBJ1-4; D unclear. Germline V gives CDR1 LNHDA, CDR2 SQIVND (reference sequence). The CDR3 contains 14 residues. Trimming cost V 7 bases and J 7 bases, with 16 bases left between them. The CDR3 DNA follows: TGTGCCAGTACCGAACACGCGGAAGGTGAAAAACTGTTTTTT. As protein: CASTEHAEGEKLFF.

The J gene is TRBJ2-1, the V gene TRBV27, with D maybe TRBD1 (6 bases). There are 16 residues in the CDR3. Trimming took off 6 bases at V and 1 base at J, with 16 bases between the two ends. Germline V lookup: CDR1 MNHEY, CDR2 SMNVEV (reference sequence). The CDR3 region is CASSYTGISSYNEQFF. CDR3 nucleotides: TGTGCCAGCAGCTATACAGGGATATCGTCCTACAATGAGCAGTTCTTC.

This rearrangement joins TRBV6-5 to TRBJ2-1, with D uncertain. Trimming took 7 bases from V and 2 from J, leaving 12 bases between them. Per the germline V gene, CDR1 is MNHEY and CDR2 is SVGAGI. The CDR3 loop spans 14 amino acids. The CDR3 loop reads CASTLVGPYNEQFF. CDR3 coding DNA: TGTGCCAGCACGTTAGTAGGCCCCTACAATGAGCAGTTCTTC.